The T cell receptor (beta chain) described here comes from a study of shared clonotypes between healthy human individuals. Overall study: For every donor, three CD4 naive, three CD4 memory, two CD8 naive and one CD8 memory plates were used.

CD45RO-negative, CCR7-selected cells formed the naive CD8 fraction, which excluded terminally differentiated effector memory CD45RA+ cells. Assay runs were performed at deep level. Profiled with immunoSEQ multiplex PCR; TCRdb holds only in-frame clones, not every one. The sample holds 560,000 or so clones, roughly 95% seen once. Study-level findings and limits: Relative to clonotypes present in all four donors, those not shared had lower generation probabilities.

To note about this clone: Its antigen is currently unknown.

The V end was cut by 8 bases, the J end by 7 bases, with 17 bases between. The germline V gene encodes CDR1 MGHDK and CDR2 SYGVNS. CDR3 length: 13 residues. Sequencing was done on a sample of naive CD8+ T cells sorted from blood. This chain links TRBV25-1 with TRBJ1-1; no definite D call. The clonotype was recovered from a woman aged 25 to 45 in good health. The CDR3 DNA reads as TGTGCCAGCGGCACCTGGGAGATGAGTGAAGCTTTCTTT. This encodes CASGTWEMSEAFF.